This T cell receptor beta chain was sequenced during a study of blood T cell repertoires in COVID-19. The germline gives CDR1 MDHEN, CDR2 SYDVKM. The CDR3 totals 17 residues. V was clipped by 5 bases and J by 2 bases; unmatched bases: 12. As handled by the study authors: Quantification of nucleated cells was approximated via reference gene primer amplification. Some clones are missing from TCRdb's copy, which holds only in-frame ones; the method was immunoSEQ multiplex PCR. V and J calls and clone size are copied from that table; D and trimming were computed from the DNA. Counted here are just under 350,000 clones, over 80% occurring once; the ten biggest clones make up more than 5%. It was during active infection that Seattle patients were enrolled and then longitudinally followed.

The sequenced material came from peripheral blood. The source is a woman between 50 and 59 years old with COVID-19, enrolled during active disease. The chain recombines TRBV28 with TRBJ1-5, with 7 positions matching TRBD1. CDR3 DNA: TGTGCCAGCAGTCTATCTCCCACAGGGGTACGCAATCAGCCCCAGCATTTT. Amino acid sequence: CASSLSPTGVRNQPQHF.